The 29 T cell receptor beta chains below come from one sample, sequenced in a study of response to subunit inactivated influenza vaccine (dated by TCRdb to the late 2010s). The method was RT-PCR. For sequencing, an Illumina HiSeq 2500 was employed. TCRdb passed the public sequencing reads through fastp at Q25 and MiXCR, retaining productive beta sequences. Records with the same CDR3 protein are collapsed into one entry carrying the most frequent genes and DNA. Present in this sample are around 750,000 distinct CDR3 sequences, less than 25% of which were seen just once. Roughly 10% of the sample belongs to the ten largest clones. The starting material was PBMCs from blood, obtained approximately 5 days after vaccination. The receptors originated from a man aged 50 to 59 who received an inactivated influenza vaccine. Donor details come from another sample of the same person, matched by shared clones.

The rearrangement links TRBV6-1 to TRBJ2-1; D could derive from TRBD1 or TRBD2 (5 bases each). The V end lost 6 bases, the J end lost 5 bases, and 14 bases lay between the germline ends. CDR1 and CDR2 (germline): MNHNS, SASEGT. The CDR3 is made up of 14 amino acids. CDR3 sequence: CASRPGTMDNEQFF. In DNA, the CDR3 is TGTGCCAGCAGGCCCGGGACGATGGACAATGAGCAGTTCTTC.

The DNA for the CDR3 is TGTGCCACCAGCAGGGAGAATGAGCAGTTCTTC. Encoded protein: CATSRENEQFF. The chain recombines TRBV15 with TRBJ2-1, with no clear D. This CDR3 comprises 11 residues. From germline, CDR1 is LNHNV and CDR2 YYDKDF (reference sequence). The V end lost 3 bases, the J end lost 7 bases, and 4 bases lay between the germline ends.

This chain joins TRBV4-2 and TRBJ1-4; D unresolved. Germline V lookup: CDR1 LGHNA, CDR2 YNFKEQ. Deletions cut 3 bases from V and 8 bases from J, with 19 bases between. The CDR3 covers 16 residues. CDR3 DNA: TGTGCCAGCAGCCAGGACTCGCCATCTTGGAACGAAAAACTGTTTTTT. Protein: CASSQDSPSWNEKLFF.

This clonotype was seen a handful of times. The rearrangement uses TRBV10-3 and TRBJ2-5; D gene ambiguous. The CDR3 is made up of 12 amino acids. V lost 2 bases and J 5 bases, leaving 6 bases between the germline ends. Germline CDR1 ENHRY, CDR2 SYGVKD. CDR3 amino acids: CAISEVAETQYF. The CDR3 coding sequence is TGTGCCATCAGTGAGGTGGCTGAGACCCAGTACTTC.

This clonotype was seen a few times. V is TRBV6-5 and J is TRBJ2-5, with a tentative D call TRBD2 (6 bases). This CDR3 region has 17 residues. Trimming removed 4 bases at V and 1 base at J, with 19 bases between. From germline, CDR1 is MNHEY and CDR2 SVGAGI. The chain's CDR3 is CASSSPGSGAVQETQYF. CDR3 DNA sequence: TGTGCCAGCAGTTCCCCAGGTAGCGGAGCCGTCCAAGAGACCCAGTACTTC.

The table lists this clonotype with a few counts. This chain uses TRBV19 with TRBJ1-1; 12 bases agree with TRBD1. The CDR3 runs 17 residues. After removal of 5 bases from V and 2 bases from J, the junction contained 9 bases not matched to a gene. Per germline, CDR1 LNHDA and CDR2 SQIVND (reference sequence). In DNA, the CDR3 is TGTGCCAGTAGTGACCGGGACAGGGGGCGCGGAAACACTGAAGCTTTCTTT. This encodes CASSDRDRGRGNTEAFF.

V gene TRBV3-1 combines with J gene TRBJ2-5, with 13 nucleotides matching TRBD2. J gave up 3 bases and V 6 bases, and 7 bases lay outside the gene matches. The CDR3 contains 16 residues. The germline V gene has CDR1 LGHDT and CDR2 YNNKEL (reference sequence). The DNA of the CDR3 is TGTGCCAGCAGACCCGGACTAGCGGGGGTGGAAGAGACCCAGTACTTC. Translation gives CASRPGLAGVEETQYF.

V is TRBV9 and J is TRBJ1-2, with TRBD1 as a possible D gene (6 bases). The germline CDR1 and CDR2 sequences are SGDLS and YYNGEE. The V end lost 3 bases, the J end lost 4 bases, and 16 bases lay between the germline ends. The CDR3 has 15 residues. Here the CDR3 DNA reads TGTGCCAGCAGCGACGTAGGGGGGCAGGTCTATGGCTACACCTTC. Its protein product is CASSDVGGQVYGYTF.

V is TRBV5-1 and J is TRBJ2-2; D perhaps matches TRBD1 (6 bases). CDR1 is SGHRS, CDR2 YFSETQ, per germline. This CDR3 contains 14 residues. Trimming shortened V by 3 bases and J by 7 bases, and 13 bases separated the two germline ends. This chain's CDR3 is CASSSQGVDGELFF. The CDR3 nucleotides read TGCGCCAGCAGCTCACAGGGAGTAGACGGGGAGCTGTTTTTT.

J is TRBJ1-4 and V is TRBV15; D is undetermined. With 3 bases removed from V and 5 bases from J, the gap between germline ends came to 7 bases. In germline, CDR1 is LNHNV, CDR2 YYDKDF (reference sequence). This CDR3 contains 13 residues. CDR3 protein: CATSSRLNEKLFF. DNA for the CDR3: TGTGCCACCAGCAGCAGGTTAAATGAAAAACTGTTTTTT.

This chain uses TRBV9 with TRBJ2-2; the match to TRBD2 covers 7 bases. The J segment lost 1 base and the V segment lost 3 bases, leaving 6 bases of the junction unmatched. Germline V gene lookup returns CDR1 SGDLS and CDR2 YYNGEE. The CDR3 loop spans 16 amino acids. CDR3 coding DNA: TGTGCCAGCAGCGCGGGGGGTGGGGTGAACACCGGGGAGCTGTTTTTT. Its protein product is CASSAGGGVNTGELFF.

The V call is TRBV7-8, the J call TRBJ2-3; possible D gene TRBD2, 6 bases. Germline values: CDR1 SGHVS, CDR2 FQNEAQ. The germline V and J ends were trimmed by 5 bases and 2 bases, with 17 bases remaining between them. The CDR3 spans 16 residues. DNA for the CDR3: TGTGCCAGCAGCAGAGGTCGGGACTTTATCACAGATACGCAGTATTTT. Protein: CASSRGRDFITDTQYF. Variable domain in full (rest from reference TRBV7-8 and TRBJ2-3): GAGVSQSPRYKVAKRGQDVALRCDPISGHVSLFWYQQALGQGPEFLTYFQNEAQLDKSGLPSDRFFAERPEGSVSTLKIQRTQQEDSAVYLCASSRGRDFITDTQYFGPGTRLTVL.

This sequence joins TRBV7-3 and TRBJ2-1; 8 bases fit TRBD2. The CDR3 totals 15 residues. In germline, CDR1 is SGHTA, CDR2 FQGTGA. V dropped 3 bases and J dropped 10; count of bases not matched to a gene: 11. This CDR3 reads CASSLEREYDWEQFF. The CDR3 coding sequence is TGTGCCAGCAGCTTGGAGCGGGAGTACGATTGGGAGCAGTTCTTC.

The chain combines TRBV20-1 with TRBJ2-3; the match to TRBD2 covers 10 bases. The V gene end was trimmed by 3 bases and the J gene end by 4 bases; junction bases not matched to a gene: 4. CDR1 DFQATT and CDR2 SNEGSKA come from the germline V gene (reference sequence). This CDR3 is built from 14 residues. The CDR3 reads CSASPGLAADTQYF. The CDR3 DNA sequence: TGCAGTGCTAGCCCTGGACTAGCGGCAGATACGCAGTATTTT.

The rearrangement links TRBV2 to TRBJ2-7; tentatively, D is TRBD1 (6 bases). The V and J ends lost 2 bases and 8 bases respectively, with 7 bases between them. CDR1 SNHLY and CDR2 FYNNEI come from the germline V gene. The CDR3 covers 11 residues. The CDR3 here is CASSEQGQQYF. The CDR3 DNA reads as TGTGCCAGCAGTGAACAGGGGCAGCAGTACTTC.

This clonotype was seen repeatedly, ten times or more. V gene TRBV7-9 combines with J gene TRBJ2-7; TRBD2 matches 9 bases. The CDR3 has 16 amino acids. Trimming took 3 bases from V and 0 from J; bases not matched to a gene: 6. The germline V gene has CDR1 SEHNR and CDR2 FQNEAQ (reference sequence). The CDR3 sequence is CASSFGLAGYSYEQYF. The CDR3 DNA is TGTGCCAGCAGCTTTGGGCTAGCGGGGTACTCCTACGAGCAGTACTTC.

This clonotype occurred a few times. The CDR3 spells CASSYSPFTGELFF. DNA of the CDR3: TGTGCCAGCAGTTACTCCCCCTTCACCGGGGAGCTGTTTTTT. V is TRBV6-5 and J is TRBJ2-2; the D is unclear. Germline CDR1 reads MNHEY; CDR2 reads SVGAGI. The CDR3 consists of 14 residues. V dropped 0 bases and J dropped 4 bases, with 6 bases sitting between them.

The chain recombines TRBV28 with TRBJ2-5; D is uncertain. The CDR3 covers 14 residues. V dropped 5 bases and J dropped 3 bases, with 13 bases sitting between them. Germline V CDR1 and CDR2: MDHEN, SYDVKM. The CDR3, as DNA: TGTGCCAGCAGTCGTTCGGCAGGTGAAGAGACCCAGTACTTC. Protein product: CASSRSAGEETQYF.

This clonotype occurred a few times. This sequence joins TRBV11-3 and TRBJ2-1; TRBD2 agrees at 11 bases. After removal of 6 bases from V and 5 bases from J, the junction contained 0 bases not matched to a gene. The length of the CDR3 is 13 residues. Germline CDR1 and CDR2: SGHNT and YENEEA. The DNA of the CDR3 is TGTGCCAGCAGACTAGCGGGAGACAATGAGCAGTTCTTC. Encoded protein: CASRLAGDNEQFF.

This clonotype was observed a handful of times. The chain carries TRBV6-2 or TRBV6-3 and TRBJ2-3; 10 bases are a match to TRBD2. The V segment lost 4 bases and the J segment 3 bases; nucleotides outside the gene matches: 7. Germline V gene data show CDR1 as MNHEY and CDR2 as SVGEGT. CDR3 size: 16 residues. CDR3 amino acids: CASSSFLAGETDTQYF. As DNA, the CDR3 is TGTGCCAGCAGTTCCTTCCTAGCGGGGGAGACAGATACGCAGTATTTT.

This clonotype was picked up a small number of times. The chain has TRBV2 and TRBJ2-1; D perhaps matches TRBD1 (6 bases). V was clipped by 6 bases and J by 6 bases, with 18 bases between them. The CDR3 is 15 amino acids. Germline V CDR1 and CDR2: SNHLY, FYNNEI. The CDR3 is CASSVLQGRRNEQFF. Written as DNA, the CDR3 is TGTGCCAGCAGCGTTCTGCAGGGGCGCCGCAATGAGCAGTTCTTC.

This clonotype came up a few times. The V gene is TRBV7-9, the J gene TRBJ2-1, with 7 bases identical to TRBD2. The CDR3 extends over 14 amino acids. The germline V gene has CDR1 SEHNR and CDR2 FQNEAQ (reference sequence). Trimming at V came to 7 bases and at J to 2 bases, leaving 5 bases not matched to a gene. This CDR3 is CASIGGSPYNEQFF. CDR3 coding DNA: TGTGCCAGCATCGGCGGGAGCCCCTACAATGAGCAGTTCTTC.

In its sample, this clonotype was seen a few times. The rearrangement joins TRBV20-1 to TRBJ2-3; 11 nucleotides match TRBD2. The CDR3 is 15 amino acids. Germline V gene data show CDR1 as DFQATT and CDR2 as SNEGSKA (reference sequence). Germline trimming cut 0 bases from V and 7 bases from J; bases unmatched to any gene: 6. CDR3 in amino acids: CSARDGTSGRYTQYF. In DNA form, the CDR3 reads TGCAGTGCTAGAGATGGCACTAGCGGGAGATATACGCAGTATTTT.

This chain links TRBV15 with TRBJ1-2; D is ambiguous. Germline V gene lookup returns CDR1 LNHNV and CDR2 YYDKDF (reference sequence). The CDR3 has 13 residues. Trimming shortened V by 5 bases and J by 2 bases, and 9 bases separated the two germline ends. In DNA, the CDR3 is TGTGCCACCAGCCCCTTGAAGAACTATGGCTACACCTTC. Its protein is CATSPLKNYGYTF.

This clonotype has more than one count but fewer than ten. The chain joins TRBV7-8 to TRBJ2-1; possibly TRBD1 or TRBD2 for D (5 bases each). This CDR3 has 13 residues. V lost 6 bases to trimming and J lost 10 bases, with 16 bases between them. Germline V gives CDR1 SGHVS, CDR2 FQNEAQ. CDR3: CASRVRDLHEQFF. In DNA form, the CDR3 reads TGTGCCAGCAGGGTACGGGACCTACACGAGCAGTTCTTC.

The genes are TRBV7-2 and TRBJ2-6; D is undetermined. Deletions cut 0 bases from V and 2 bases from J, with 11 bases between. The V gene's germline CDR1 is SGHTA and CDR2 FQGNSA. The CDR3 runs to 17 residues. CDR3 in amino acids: CASSLATLRTGANVLTF. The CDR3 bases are TGTGCCAGCAGCTTAGCGACCCTTAGGACTGGGGCCAACGTCCTGACTTTC.

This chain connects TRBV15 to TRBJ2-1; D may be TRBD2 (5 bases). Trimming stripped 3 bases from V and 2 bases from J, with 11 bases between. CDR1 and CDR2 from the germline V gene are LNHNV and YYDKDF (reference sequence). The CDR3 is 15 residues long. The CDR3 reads CATSSARGTYNEQFF. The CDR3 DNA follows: TGTGCCACCAGCAGCGCCCGGGGTACCTACAATGAGCAGTTCTTC. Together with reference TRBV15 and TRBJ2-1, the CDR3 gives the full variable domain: DAMVIQNPRYQVTQFGKPVTLSCSQTLNHNVMYWYQQKSSQAPKLLFHYYDKDFNNEADTPDNFQSRRPNTSFCFLDIRSPGLGDTAMYLCATSSARGTYNEQFFGPGTRLTVL.

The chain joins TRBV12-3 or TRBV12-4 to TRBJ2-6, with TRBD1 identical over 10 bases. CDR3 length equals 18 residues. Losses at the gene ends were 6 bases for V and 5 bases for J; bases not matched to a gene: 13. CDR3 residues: CASRPGTGDPLRANVLTF. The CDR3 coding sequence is TGTGCCAGCAGGCCCGGGACAGGGGACCCTTTGAGGGCCAACGTCCTGACTTTC.

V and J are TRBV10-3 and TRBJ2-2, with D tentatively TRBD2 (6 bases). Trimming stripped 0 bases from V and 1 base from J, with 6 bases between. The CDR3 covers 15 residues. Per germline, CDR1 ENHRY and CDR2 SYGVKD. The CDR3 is CAISESGGNTGELFF. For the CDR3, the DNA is TGTGCCATCAGTGAGTCGGGAGGGAACACCGGGGAGCTGTTTTTT.